Shown below are 18 T cell receptor beta chains from a single sample sequenced in a study of identical twins. One entry per CDR3 protein results from TCRdb running MiXCR on the 5' RACE reads. Of 350,000 to 400,000 distinct CDR3 sequences listed, around 9% are singletons. The sample consisted of naive T cells sorted from blood. The receptors come from a woman aged 45-65 years in good health.

This clonotype was picked up a small number of times. This chain connects TRBV7-9 to TRBJ2-1, with 14 bases lining up with TRBD2. J lost 14 bases, V lost 2 bases, and 5 bases had no gene match. Germline lookup yields CDR1 SEHNR and CDR2 FQNEAQ (reference sequence). The CDR3 covers 14 residues. CDR3 nucleotides: TGTGCCAGCAGCTTACGGACTAGCGGGAGGAGGGAGTTCTTC. It yields the protein CASSLRTSGRREFF.

This clonotype was seen repeatedly, ten times or more. The V and J genes are TRBV20-1 and TRBJ1-5; TRBD1 might be the D (6 bases). V gave up 1 base and J gave up 0 bases, with 19 bases separating them. This CDR3 region has 18 residues. Germline CDR1 is DFQATT and CDR2 is SNEGSKA (reference sequence). The CDR3 sequence is CSARGRTGALFSNQPQHF. CDR3 sequence (DNA): TGCAGTGCTAGAGGGAGGACGGGGGCCCTCTTTAGCAATCAGCCCCAGCATTTT.

As for this clonotype: This may arise from a read error, as a much more abundant clone is one base away. This chain joins TRBV2 and TRBJ2-3, with a weak D call TRBD1 (5 bases). The CDR3 sequence is 13 residues long. V was cut by 11 bases and J by 4 bases, with 16 bases left in between. Germline V gene data show CDR1 as SNHLY and CDR2 as FYNNEI. The DNA for the CDR3 is TGTGCCCGACAGTTCATGGGTTCAGATACGCAGTATTTT. Amino acids: CARQFMGSDTQYF.

This sequence joins TRBV18 and TRBJ2-7; the D is unclear. The CDR3 sequence is 12 residues long. Germline CDR1 and CDR2: KGHSH and LQKENI. The V and J ends lost 4 bases and 4 bases respectively, with 8 bases between them. The CDR3 bases are TGTGCCAGCTCACGTGATTATTACGAGCAGTACTTC. Translation: CASSRDYYEQYF.

There are many counts of this clonotype. CDR3 in amino acids: CASSFSGRGADTQYF. In nucleotides, the CDR3 is TGTGCCAGCAGTTTCAGCGGGAGAGGCGCAGATACGCAGTATTTT. The chain joins TRBV12-3 or TRBV12-4 to TRBJ2-3; 8 bases are a match to TRBD2. The junction had 6 bases not matched to a gene; V was cut back by 3 bases and J by 4 bases. The CDR3 contains 15 residues.

This clonotype was recorded many times. The V and J genes are TRBV6-6 and TRBJ2-5; 7 nucleotides match TRBD2. CDR1 and CDR2 (germline): MNHNY, SVGAGI (reference sequence). This CDR3 region has 13 residues. Trimming removed 10 bases from V and 2 bases from J; junction bases left unmatched: 7. The CDR3 loop reads CATYAGVQETQYF. The CDR3 bases are TGTGCCACCTACGCGGGGGTACAAGAGACCCAGTACTTC.

This clonotype has a handful of counts. The chain employs TRBV2 and TRBJ1-2, with 10 bases matching TRBD1. After removal of 6 bases from V and 8 bases from J, the junction contained 12 bases not matched to a gene. CDR1 is SNHLY, CDR2 FYNNEI, per germline. The CDR3 sequence is 15 residues long. This CDR3 reads CASRSTGTGVGGYTF. Written as DNA, the CDR3 is TGTGCCAGCAGATCCACCGGGACAGGGGTAGGAGGCTACACCTTC.

The V gene is TRBV5-4, the J gene TRBJ2-2; tentative D call: TRBD2 (5 bases). The CDR3 consists of 16 residues. Germline CDR1 and CDR2: SGHNT and YYREEE (reference sequence). V lost 7 bases, J lost 0 bases, and 16 bases lay in between. CDR3 nucleotides: TGTGCCAGCGGCTATCCGGGAAAACCGAACACCGGGGAGCTGTTTTTT. Its translation is CASGYPGKPNTGELFF.

The chain joins TRBV7-8 to TRBJ2-7; D may correspond to TRBD1 or TRBD2 (5 bases each). Germline loops: CDR1 SGHVS, CDR2 FQNEAQ. Trimming shortened V by 5 bases and J by 6 bases, and 14 bases separated the two germline ends. This CDR3 is 13 amino acids long. The CDR3 region has the DNA TGTGCCAGCAGCCCCTCCCTCGGGGCCGAGCAGTACTTC. It codes for CASSPSLGAEQYF.

The sample holds a few counts of this clonotype. This sequence joins TRBV10-3 and TRBJ1-2, with D tentatively TRBD1 (6 bases). There are 14 residues in the CDR3. Looked up from germline, CDR1 is ENHRY and CDR2 is SYGVKD. Between the trimmed V and J ends, which lost 8 bases and 3 bases, there was a span of 16 bases. The DNA of the CDR3 is TGTGCCATCTCGGACAGCAACCGCGACTATGGCTACACCTTC. Protein sequence: CAISDSNRDYGYTF.

This clonotype has just a few counts. V and J are TRBV9 and TRBJ1-6, with TRBD1 matching 9 bases. V lost 5 bases to trimming and J lost 6 bases; unmatched junction nucleotides: 9. The CDR3 runs 16 residues. Germline lookup yields CDR1 SGDLS and CDR2 YYNGEE. This CDR3 reads CASSLQGADFNSPLHF. CDR3 nucleotides: TGTGCCAGCAGTCTACAGGGGGCGGATTTTAATTCACCCCTCCACTTT.

V gene TRBV7-8 combines with J gene TRBJ2-1, with D possibly matching TRBD2 (6 bases). This CDR3 region has 16 residues. Germline CDR1 SGHVS, CDR2 FQNEAQ. Trimming removed 2 bases from V and 4 bases from J, with 15 bases in between. The CDR3 spells CASSLRRGTIYNEQFF. In DNA, the CDR3 is TGTGCCAGCAGCTTAAGACGGGGGACGATTTACAATGAGCAGTTCTTC.

This clonotype was counted between two and nine times. The rearrangement uses TRBV7-9 and TRBJ2-7, with D perhaps TRBD1 (6 bases). Trimming pared 5 bases from V and 4 bases from J, leaving 9 bases between. This CDR3 has 12 residues. Germline V CDR1 and CDR2: SEHNR, FQNEAQ (reference sequence). Here the CDR3 DNA reads TGTGCCAGCAGCCAGGGGACGTACGAGCAGTACGTC. Translated: CASSQGTYEQYV.

This rearrangement joins TRBV7-8 to TRBJ2-7, with 13 nucleotides matching TRBD2. The J segment lost 6 bases and the V segment lost 1 base, leaving 9 bases of the junction unmatched. The CDR3 consists of 17 residues. Germline CDR1 reads SGHVS; CDR2 reads FQNEAQ. The chain's CDR3 is CASSLVTSGRAVGEQYF. CDR3 sequence (DNA): TGTGCCAGCAGCTTAGTAACTAGCGGGAGGGCCGTTGGCGAGCAGTACTTC.

This clonotype was picked up many times. This chain joins TRBV24-1 and TRBJ2-2, with 7 nucleotides matching TRBD1. Germline-derived CDR1 and CDR2 are KGHDR and SFDVKD. The J segment lost 3 bases and the V segment lost 1 base, leaving 4 bases of the junction unmatched. The CDR3 has 16 amino acids. The CDR3 bases are TGTGCCACCAGTGATTTAACAGGGGCCTACACCGGGGAGCTGTTTTTT. Encoded protein: CATSDLTGAYTGELFF.

This chain links TRBV5-1 with TRBJ1-1; D perhaps matches TRBD1 (6 bases). The CDR3 is 12 amino acids. Deletions cut 4 bases from V and 7 bases from J, with 11 bases between. Germline loops: CDR1 SGHRS, CDR2 YFSETQ. CDR3 nucleotide sequence: TGCGCCAGCAGCAGGAACAGGGTTGAAGCTTTCTTT. Translating gives CASSRNRVEAFF.

In its sample, this clonotype was seen a few times. J is TRBJ2-7 and V is TRBV2; 8 nucleotides align to TRBD1. This CDR3 has 13 amino acids. Germline loops: CDR1 SNHLY, CDR2 FYNNEI. The junction had 1 base not matched to a gene; V was cut back by 4 bases and J by 2 bases. The CDR3 region has the DNA TGTGCCAGCAGTGCGGGACAGGCCTACGAGCAGTACTTC. This codes for CASSAGQAYEQYF.

This clonotype was found a few times. V gene TRBV6-2 or TRBV6-3 combines with J gene TRBJ2-1; TRBD2 aligns across 14 bases. Trimming cost V 6 bases and J 6 bases; bases outside gene matches: 4. This CDR3 contains 15 residues. The germline V gene encodes CDR1 MNHEY and CDR2 SVGEGT. CDR3: CASRSGTSGSNEQFF. DNA for the CDR3: TGTGCCAGCAGGAGCGGGACTAGCGGGAGCAATGAGCAGTTCTTC.